This T cell receptor (beta chain) was recovered during a study of blood T cell repertoires in COVID-19. Overall study context: The analysed material was cDNA or gDNA that came from T cells, B-cell-depleted T cells, or PBMCs.

The repertoire was sequenced with immunoSEQ multiplex PCR; TCRdb's copy has only in-frame clones and lacks some. Altogether 330,000 or so clones are present, approximately 89% being singletons, with the ten largest covering under 5%. A Seattle source enrolled patients during active infection and followed them longitudinally. V lost 3 bases, J lost 6 bases, and 11 bases lay in between. There are 13 residues in the CDR3. Germline-derived CDR1 and CDR2 are SGHAT and FQNNGV. This sequence joins TRBV11-2 and TRBJ1-1, with D hard to call. The source of this sequence is an older woman with COVID-19, enrolled during active disease. The source material was peripheral blood. Here the CDR3 DNA reads TGTGCCAGCAGCTTTGCGGGTCCATCTGAAGCTTTCTTT. Translation: CASSFAGPSEAFF.